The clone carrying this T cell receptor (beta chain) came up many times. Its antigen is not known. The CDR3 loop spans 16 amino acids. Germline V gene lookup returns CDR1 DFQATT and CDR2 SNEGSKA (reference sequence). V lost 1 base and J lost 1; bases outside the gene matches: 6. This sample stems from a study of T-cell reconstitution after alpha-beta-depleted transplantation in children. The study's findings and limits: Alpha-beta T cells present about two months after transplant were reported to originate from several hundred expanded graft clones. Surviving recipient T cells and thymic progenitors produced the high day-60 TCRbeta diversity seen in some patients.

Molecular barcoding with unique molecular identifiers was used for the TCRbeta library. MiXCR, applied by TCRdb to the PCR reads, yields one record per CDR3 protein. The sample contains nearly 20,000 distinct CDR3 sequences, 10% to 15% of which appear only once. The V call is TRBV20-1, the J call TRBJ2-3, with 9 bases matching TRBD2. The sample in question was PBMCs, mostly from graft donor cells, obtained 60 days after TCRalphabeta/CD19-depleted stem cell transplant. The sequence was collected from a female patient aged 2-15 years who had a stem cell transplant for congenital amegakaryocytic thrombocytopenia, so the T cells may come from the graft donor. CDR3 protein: CSARVFEREGTDTQYF. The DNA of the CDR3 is TGCAGTGCTAGAGTTTTTGAGCGGGAGGGCACAGATACGCAGTATTTT.